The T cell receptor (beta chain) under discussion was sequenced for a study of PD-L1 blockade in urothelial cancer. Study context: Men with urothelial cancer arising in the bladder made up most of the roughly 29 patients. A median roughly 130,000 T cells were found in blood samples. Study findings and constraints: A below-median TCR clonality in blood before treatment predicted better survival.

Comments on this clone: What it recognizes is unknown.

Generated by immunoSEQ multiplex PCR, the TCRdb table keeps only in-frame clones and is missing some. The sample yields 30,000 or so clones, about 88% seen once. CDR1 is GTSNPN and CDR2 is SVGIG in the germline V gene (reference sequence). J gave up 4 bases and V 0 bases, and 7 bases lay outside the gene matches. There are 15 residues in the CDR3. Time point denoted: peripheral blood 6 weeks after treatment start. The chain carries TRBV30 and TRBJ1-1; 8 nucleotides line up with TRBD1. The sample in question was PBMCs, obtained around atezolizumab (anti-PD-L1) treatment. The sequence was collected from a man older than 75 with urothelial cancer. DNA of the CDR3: TGTGCCTGGAGTGTACGAAACAGGGGGTTCACTGAAGCTTTCTTT. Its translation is CAWSVRNRGFTEAFF.